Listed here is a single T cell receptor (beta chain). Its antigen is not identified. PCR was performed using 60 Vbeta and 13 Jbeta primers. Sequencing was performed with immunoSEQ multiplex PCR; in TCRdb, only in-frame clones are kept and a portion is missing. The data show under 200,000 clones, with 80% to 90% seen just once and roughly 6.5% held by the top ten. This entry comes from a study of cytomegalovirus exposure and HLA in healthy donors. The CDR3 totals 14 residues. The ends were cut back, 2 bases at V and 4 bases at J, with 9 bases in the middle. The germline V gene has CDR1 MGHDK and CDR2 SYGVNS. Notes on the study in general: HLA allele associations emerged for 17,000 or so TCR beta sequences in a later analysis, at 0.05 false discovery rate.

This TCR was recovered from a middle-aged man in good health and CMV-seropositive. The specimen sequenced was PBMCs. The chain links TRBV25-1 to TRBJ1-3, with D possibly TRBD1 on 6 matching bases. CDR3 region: CASSETGHGNTIYF. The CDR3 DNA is TGTGCCAGCAGTGAAACAGGGCACGGAAACACCATATATTTT.